A single sample is the source of the 29 T cell receptor beta chains below, sequenced in a study of cytomegalovirus exposure and HLA in healthy donors. The PCR used 60 Vbeta and 13 Jbeta primers. The data were produced by immunoSEQ multiplex PCR, yet TCRdb's version contains in-frame clones alone and is incomplete. The sample has about 150,000 clones; 70% to 80% are singletons. Sequenced sample: PBMCs. These receptors originate from a man aged 30-40 years in good health and CMV-seronegative.

This chain joins TRBV5-1 and TRBJ2-3, with TRBD1 identical over 10 bases. J lost 5 bases, V lost 4 bases, and 4 bases had no gene match. The CDR3 contains 14 residues. Germline-derived CDR1 and CDR2 are SGHRS and YFSETQ. The CDR3 DNA follows: TGCGCCAGCAGCAAGGGACAGGGGAAAGATACGCAGTATTTT. Translating gives CASSKGQGKDTQYF.

This clone was counted a few times. The chain recombines TRBV10-1 with TRBJ2-7; D ambiguous. Per germline, CDR1 WNHNN and CDR2 SYGVQD (reference sequence). This CDR3 spans 16 amino acids. The V gene lost 6 bases and the J gene lost 2 bases, with 20 bases spanning the gap. CDR3 bases: TGCGCCAGCAGCCTATCGTCCAGCGCCTACCCCTACGAGCAGTACTTC. Translation gives CASSLSSSAYPYEQYF.

V gene TRBV5-5 combines with J gene TRBJ2-7, with 8 positions matching TRBD1. In germline, CDR1 is SGHKS, CDR2 YYEKEE (reference sequence). The CDR3 loop spans 15 amino acids. The V and J ends lost 0 bases and 3 bases, in that order; junction bases with no gene match: 5. CDR3 region: CASSLASQGVYEQYF. In DNA form, the CDR3 reads TGTGCCAGCAGCTTGGCCTCACAGGGGGTCTACGAGCAGTACTTC. Supplemented by reference TRBV5-5 and TRBJ2-7, the full variable domain reads DAGVTQSPTHLIKTRGQQVTLRCSPISGHKSVSWYQQVLGQGPQFIFQYYEKEERGRGNFPDRFSARQFPNYSSELNVNALLLGDSALYLCASSLASQGVYEQYFGPGTRLTVT.

The chain uses TRBV11-2 and TRBJ2-1; 9 bases agree with TRBD2. The CDR3 runs to 17 residues. Germline-derived CDR1 and CDR2 are SGHAT and FQNNGV. After removal of 1 base from V and 0 bases from J, the junction contained 4 bases not matched to a gene. The CDR3 sequence is CASSLGLAASSYNEQFF. The CDR3 DNA sequence: TGTGCCAGCAGCTTAGGACTAGCGGCAAGCTCCTACAATGAGCAGTTCTTC.

The rearrangement joins TRBV7-9 to TRBJ2-1; 11 bases fit TRBD2. The junction had 7 bases not matched to a gene; V was cut back by 5 bases and J by 4 bases. This CDR3 comprises 16 residues. Germline V gene lookup returns CDR1 SEHNR and CDR2 FQNEAQ (reference sequence). The CDR3 loop is CASSPLAGGRYNEQFF. The CDR3 nucleotides read TGTGCCAGCAGCCCATTAGCGGGAGGGCGATACAATGAGCAGTTCTTC.

The DNA of the CDR3 is TGTGCCAGCTCACTTTCGTACCAAGAGACCCAGTACTTC. Protein: CASSLSYQETQYF. The chain has TRBV18 and TRBJ2-5; D unclear. The germline V gene has CDR1 KGHSH and CDR2 LQKENI. The CDR3 has 13 amino acids. The V and J ends lost 4 bases and 0 bases respectively, with 6 bases between them.

This chain joins TRBV6-5 and TRBJ2-7; TRBD1 might be the D (5 bases). The CDR3 extends over 13 amino acids. CDR1 is MNHEY, CDR2 SVGAGI, per germline. Trimming removed 4 bases at V and 3 bases at J, with 10 bases between. CDR3 sequence reads: CASSLIGDYEQYF. As DNA, the CDR3 is TGTGCCAGCAGTTTAATAGGGGACTACGAGCAGTACTTC.

The chain employs TRBV7-8 and TRBJ2-6; unclear D gene. The CDR3 runs to 15 residues. CDR1 is SGHVS and CDR2 is FQNEAQ in the germline V gene. V was trimmed by 5 bases and J by 0 bases, leaving 8 bases between them. CDR3 DNA sequence: TGTGCCAGCAGCCTCCTATACTCTGGGGCCAACGTCCTGACTTTC. It codes for CASSLLYSGANVLTF.

This rearrangement joins TRBV5-1 to TRBJ2-1; 9 bases map to TRBD2. V was pared by 4 bases and J by 2 bases, with 4 bases of the junction left unmatched. Germline V gene lookup returns CDR1 SGHRS and CDR2 YFSETQ. CDR3 size: 15 residues. In DNA, the CDR3 is TGCGCCAGCAGCATTCCTAGCGGGACCTACAATGAGCAGTTCTTC. It yields the protein CASSIPSGTYNEQFF.

The J gene is TRBJ2-7, the V gene TRBV6-5, with 12 bases aligning to TRBD2. V was pared by 4 bases and J by 7 bases, with 11 bases of the junction left unmatched. From germline, CDR1 is MNHEY and CDR2 SVGAGI. There are 16 residues in the CDR3. The CDR3 DNA is TGTGCCAGCAGTTTCACGACTAGCGGGAGTTTTGGAGAGCAGTACTTC. It is translated as CASSFTTSGSFGEQYF.

In its sample, this clone was seen once. The V and J genes are TRBV28 and TRBJ1-5, with D unresolved. The CDR3 contains 13 residues. CDR1 is MDHEN and CDR2 is SYDVKM in the germline V gene. Trimming removed 5 bases at V and 7 bases at J, with 12 bases between. CDR3 coding DNA: TGTGCCAGCAGTCTCACAACCCCGCAGCCCCAGCATTTT. Protein sequence: CASSLTTPQPQHF.

This clone was detected a few times. CDR3 in amino acids: CASSPTSLETQYF. CDR3 in DNA: TGTGCCAGCAGTCCTACTAGCTTAGAGACCCAGTACTTC. V is TRBV28 and J is TRBJ2-5, with a possible D match to TRBD2 (6 bases). CDR1 and CDR2 (germline): MDHEN, SYDVKM. CDR3 length: 13 residues. V lost 5 bases to trimming and J lost 4 bases, with 11 bases between them. The entire variable domain, with the rest obtained from reference TRBV28 and TRBJ2-5, is as follows: DVKVTQSSRYLVKRTGEKVFLECVQDMDHENMFWYRQDPGLGLRLIYFSYDVKMKEKGDIPEGYSVSREKKERFSLILESASTNQTSMYLCASSPTSLETQYFGPGTRLLVL.

V gene TRBV5-1 combines with J gene TRBJ2-1; maybe TRBD1 (5 bases). This CDR3 is built from 13 residues. V dropped 4 bases and J dropped 5 bases, with 10 bases sitting between them. Germline CDR1 is SGHRS and CDR2 is YFSETQ. In DNA form, the CDR3 reads TGCGCCAGCAGCGTTCAGGGAAACAATGAGCAGTTCTTC. Its translation: CASSVQGNNEQFF.

This clone has just a few counts. The V call is TRBV5-4, the J call TRBJ1-2, with TRBD1 matching 7 bases. This CDR3 comprises 14 residues. With V trimmed by 0 bases and J by 4 bases, 3 bases remained unmatched. Germline assignment: CDR1 SGHNT and CDR2 YYREEE (reference sequence). CDR3 DNA: TGTGCCAGCAGCTTGGACAGGGGTCTCTATGGCTACACCTTC. Translation: CASSLDRGLYGYTF. Using reference TRBV5-4 and TRBJ1-2 for the parts outside the CDR3, the full variable domain is ETGVTQSPTHLIKTRGQQVTLRCSSQSGHNTVSWYQQALGQGPQFIFQYYREEENGRGNFPPRFSGLQFPNYSSELNVNALELDDSALYLCASSLDRGLYGYTFGSGTRLTVV.

The V and J genes are TRBV27 and TRBJ2-7; D is unresolved. V lost 3 bases and J lost 6, with 15 bases in between. Per the germline V gene, CDR1 is MNHEY and CDR2 is SMNVEV (reference sequence). This CDR3 is built from 14 residues. This CDR3 is CASSLAGRIPEQYF. The CDR3 DNA reads as TGTGCCAGCAGTTTGGCAGGCCGTATCCCCGAGCAGTACTTC.

The gene calls are TRBV29-1 and TRBJ2-1; D gene uncertain. With 1 base removed from V and 4 bases from J, the gap between germline ends came to 5 bases. Germline CDR1 and CDR2: SQVTM and ANQGSEA. The CDR3 extends over 12 amino acids. CDR3 sequence: CSVEVQYNEQFF. Written as DNA, the CDR3 is TGCAGCGTTGAAGTGCAGTACAATGAGCAGTTCTTC.

V gene TRBV15 combines with J gene TRBJ1-3; D perhaps matches TRBD1 (5 bases). The CDR3 has 17 residues. Germline V gene data show CDR1 as LNHNV and CDR2 as YYDKDF (reference sequence). The ends were cut back, 0 bases at V and 0 bases at J, with 12 bases in the middle. The CDR3, as DNA: TGTGCCACCAGCAGAGATGCAGGGACTTTCTCTGGAAACACCATATATTTT. As protein: CATSRDAGTFSGNTIYF.

This chain uses TRBV19 with TRBJ2-7, with TRBD1 matching over 7 bases. The CDR3 is made up of 14 amino acids. J was trimmed by 1 base and V by 1 base; bases with no gene match: 1. Germline loops: CDR1 LNHDA, CDR2 SQIVND (reference sequence). The DNA of the CDR3 is TGTGCCAGTAGTATAGGGGACAGTTCCTACGAGCAGTACTTC. Encoded protein: CASSIGDSSYEQYF.

This clone has just a few counts. The chain has TRBV27 and TRBJ1-4, with 11 bases fitting TRBD1. J lost 8 bases, V lost 5 bases, and 10 bases had no gene match. Germline CDR1 MNHEY, CDR2 SMNVEV (reference sequence). There are 16 residues in the CDR3. In nucleotides, the CDR3 is TGTGCCAGCAGTCCGTGGGGACAGGGGGTGGAGGAAAAACTGTTTTTT. Its protein is CASSPWGQGVEEKLFF.

This clone was observed once. The rearrangement uses TRBV6-5 and TRBJ2-1; the D gene is possibly TRBD2 (6 bases). CDR1 is MNHEY, CDR2 SVGAGI, per germline. This CDR3 region has 12 residues. Trimming removed 4 bases at V and 5 bases at J, with 6 bases between. The CDR3 region is CASSLADNEQFF. The CDR3 nucleotides read TGTGCCAGCAGTTTAGCGGACAATGAGCAGTTCTTC.

This clone was seen only once. V and J are TRBV19 and TRBJ2-1, with 8 bases that match TRBD1. Germline V gives CDR1 LNHDA, CDR2 SQIVND (reference sequence). This CDR3 has 14 residues. CDR3 in DNA: TGTGGGAGTAGTTCAGGGACAGGATTCGGTGAGCAGTTCTTC. This translates into CGSSSGTGFGEQFF.

The CDR3: CASSRLPSGTDTQYF. The CDR3 region has the DNA TGCGCCAGCAGCCGCCTCCCCAGCGGCACAGATACGCAGTATTTT. The rearrangement joins TRBV4-1 to TRBJ2-3, with unresolved D. Trimming took off 4 bases at V and 1 base at J, with 12 bases between the two ends. From germline, CDR1 is MGHRA and CDR2 YSYEKL. The CDR3 loop spans 15 amino acids.

The chain combines TRBV28 with TRBJ2-6; TRBD2 is a possible D gene (5 bases). Trimming cost V 10 bases and J 4 bases, with 11 bases left between them. CDR3 length equals 13 residues. CDR1 is MDHEN and CDR2 is SYDVKM in the germline V gene. Written as DNA, the CDR3 is TGTGCCACCCTATCGGGAGGGGCCAACGTCCTGACTTTC. This codes for CATLSGGANVLTF.

This sequence joins TRBV6-4 and TRBJ1-1, with 8 positions matching TRBD1. Per the germline V gene, CDR1 is MRHNA and CDR2 is SNTAGT. J lost 10 bases, V lost 10 bases, and 11 bases had no gene match. This CDR3 has 12 residues. The CDR3 coding sequence is TGTGCCACCCCGGACAGGGTGATGGGAGCTTTCTTT. The encoded protein is CATPDRVMGAFF.

V and J are TRBV11-3 and TRBJ2-7; a possible D gene is TRBD1 (5 bases). This CDR3 is 15 amino acids long. CDR1 and CDR2 from the germline V gene are SGHNT and YENEEA. V was pared by 5 bases and J by 0 bases, with 14 bases between. DNA for the CDR3: TGTGCCAGCAGCCAAGGCGCAGGGCCCTCCTACGAGCAGTACTTC. It specifies CASSQGAGPSYEQYF.

This clone counts as medium-sized (0.01 to 0.1%). This chain joins TRBV19 and TRBJ2-7; 8 nucleotides align to TRBD2. CDR3 length: 14 residues. Germline V gene data show CDR1 as LNHDA and CDR2 as SQIVND (reference sequence). The trim removed 4 bases at V and 5 bases at J, leaving 7 bases unmatched. CDR3 residues: CASSTRGRFHEQYF. For the CDR3, the DNA is TGTGCCAGTAGTACGCGCGGGAGGTTCCACGAGCAGTACTTC.

The chain links TRBV5-1 to TRBJ2-3; D not certain. The CDR3 is made up of 12 amino acids. Germline V lookup: CDR1 SGHRS, CDR2 YFSETQ. The V and J ends lost 2 bases and 5 bases respectively, with 6 bases between them. The CDR3 nucleotides read TGCGCCAGCAGCTTAACGGGAGATACGCAGTATTTT. The encoded protein is CASSLTGDTQYF.

The chain uses TRBV21-1 and TRBJ2-1; the table calls TRBD2, which could not be checked here. TRBV21-1 is shown as a pseudogene. The CDR3 contains 19 residues. CDR3 loop: CASSKLPKIAGMDHNEQFF. CDR3 coding DNA: TGTGCCAGCAGCAAGCTACCAAAAATAGCGGGAATGGATCACAATGAGCAGTTCTTC.

This chain joins TRBV29-1 and TRBJ2-1; D is possibly TRBD2 (5 bases). Looked up from germline, CDR1 is SQVTM and CDR2 is ANQGSEA. V dropped 6 bases and J dropped 6 bases, with 15 bases sitting between them. The CDR3 covers 13 residues. This CDR3 reads CSVRTSFTNEQFF. The CDR3 DNA sequence: TGCAGCGTCAGGACTTCTTTCACCAATGAGCAGTTCTTC.